These T cell receptor beta chains were read from a single sample in a study of Graves' ophthalmopathy and Graves' hyperthyroidism. TCRdb fed the multiplex PCR reads into MiXCR, producing one record per CDR3 protein. The sample has roughly 610,000 distinct CDR3 sequences, 22% seen once. Sequencing was performed on peripheral blood. Receptors were obtained from a woman younger than 35 with stable Graves' hyperthyroidism. Some clones in this sample may be carry-over from other donors' samples. Each CDR3 is given with its conserved first and last residue. The order of the fields is V gene, J gene, clone size, D gene, CDR3 protein, CDR3 DNA. A D gene is named only where the DNA matches it firmly. Clone size appears in some rows only: once, few, many, or a class for an expanded clone.

V: TRBV12-3/TRBV12-4
J: TRBJ1-1
size: -
D: -
CDR3: CASTQGPMNTEAFF
DNA: TGTGCCAGCACGCAGGGTCCGATGAACACTGAAGCTTTCTTT

V: TRBV19
J: TRBJ1-3
size: -
D: -
CDR3: CASSIPVAGGNTIYF
DNA: TGTGCCAGTAGTATTCCGGTCGCGGGTGGAAACACCATATATTTT

V: TRBV5-1
J: TRBJ1-5
size: many
D: TRBD1
CDR3: CASSLGARGPNQPQHF
DNA: TGCGCCAGCAGCTTGGGGGCCAGGGGGCCGAATCAGCCCCAGCATTTT

V: TRBV6-5
J: TRBJ1-3
size: many
D: -
CDR3: CASLTTPTSGNTIYF
DNA: TGTGCCAGCCTAACGACCCCGACCTCTGGAAACACCATATATTTT

V: TRBV6-1
J: TRBJ1-1
size: -
D: -
CDR3: CASSEARWAGEGTEAFF
DNA: TGTGCCAGCAGTGAAGCTCGGTGGGCAGGGGAAGGCACTGAAGCTTTCTTT

V: TRBV5-1
J: TRBJ2-2
size: -
D: TRBD2
CDR3: CASSLLAGELSTGELFF
DNA: TGCGCCAGCAGCTTGCTAGCGGGGGAACTGAGCACCGGGGAGCTGTTTTTT

V: TRBV5-5
J: TRBJ1-2
size: many
D: TRBD1
CDR3: CASSLVTGDMGYTF
DNA: TGTGCCAGCAGCTTGGTGACAGGGGACATGGGCTACACCTTC

V: TRBV2
J: TRBJ1-1
size: many
D: -
CDR3: CASTSIRGRTVNTEAFF
DNA: TGTGCCAGCACTTCGATTAGGGGAAGGACAGTGAACACTGAAGCTTTCTTT

V: TRBV6-2/TRBV6-3
J: TRBJ1-1
size: many
D: -
CDR3: CAPLLGSTEAFF
DNA: TGTGCCCCCCTCCTCGGGAGCACTGAAGCTTTCTTT

V: TRBV11-2
J: TRBJ2-7
size: many
D: -
CDR3: CASSLGRNYEQYF
DNA: TGTGCCAGCAGCTTAGGCAGAAACTACGAGCAGTACTTC

V: TRBV9
J: TRBJ1-2
size: once
D: -
CDR3: CASSLRRDTGLWGYTF
DNA: TGTGCCAGCAGCTTGCGCCGGGACACGGGGCTTTGGGGCTACACCTTC

V: TRBV5-1
J: TRBJ2-7
size: many
D: -
CDR3: CASSLVVGGNEQYF
DNA: TGCGCCAGCAGCTTGGTGGTAGGGGGGAACGAGCAGTACTTC

V: TRBV27
J: TRBJ2-5
size: many
D: TRBD2
CDR3: CASSFALAGSETQYF
DNA: TGTGCCAGCAGTTTCGCGCTAGCGGGATCGGAGACCCAGTACTTC

V: TRBV10-3
J: TRBJ2-7
size: many
D: TRBD1
CDR3: CAISKGQTNYEQYF
DNA: TGTGCCATCAGTAAGGGACAGACCAACTACGAGCAGTACTTC

V: TRBV28
J: TRBJ2-5
size: few
D: TRBD1
CDR3: CASSSPWTGSHQETQYF
DNA: TGTGCCAGCAGCTCTCCATGGACAGGGAGCCACCAAGAGACCCAGTACTTC

V: TRBV3-1
J: TRBJ2-7
size: few
D: -
CDR3: CASSRSTGIVYEQYF
DNA: TGTGCCAGCAGCCGCTCAACAGGGATTGTCTACGAGCAGTACTTC

V: TRBV6-1
J: TRBJ2-5
size: many
D: TRBD2
CDR3: CASSRGLGGQETQYF
DNA: TGTGCCAGCAGCAGGGGACTAGGGGGCCAAGAGACCCAGTACTTC

V: TRBV6-1
J: TRBJ1-2
size: many
D: -
CDR3: CASKAYSNYGYTF
DNA: TGTGCCAGCAAAGCTTACAGCAACTATGGCTACACCTTC

V: TRBV2
J: TRBJ2-5
size: many
D: -
CDR3: CASRRRTGGETQYF
DNA: TGTGCCAGCAGGAGAAGGACAGGAGGGGAGACCCAGTACTTC

V: TRBV5-1
J: TRBJ2-1
size: -
D: TRBD2
CDR3: CASSLGGGAAKNIQFF
DNA: TGTGCCAGCAGCTTGGGCGGGGGGGCGGCCAAAAACATTCAGTTCTTC

V: TRBV11-1
J: TRBJ1-2
size: -
D: -
CDR3: CASSPKGNFYGYTF
DNA: TGTGCCAGCAGCCCTAAGGGGAACTTCTATGGCTACACCTTC

V: TRBV27
J: TRBJ2-2
size: many
D: TRBD2
CDR3: CASSLEVPGLAGTGELFF
DNA: TGTGCCAGCAGTTTAGAGGTGCCGGGACTAGCGGGAACCGGGGAGCTGTTTTTT

V: TRBV12-3/TRBV12-4
J: TRBJ1-5
size: -
D: -
CDR3: CASRADGYSNQPQHF
DNA: TGTGCCAGCAGGGCGGACGGGTATAGCAATCAGCCCCAGCATTTT

V: TRBV6-1
J: TRBJ1-2
size: -
D: -
CDR3: CASRNDRSNYGYTF
DNA: TGTGCCAGCAGAAACGACAGGAGCAACTATGGCTACACCTTC

V: TRBV6-5
J: TRBJ1-1
size: many
D: -
CDR3: CASLLTWEITEAFF
DNA: TGTGCCAGCCTCCTCACTTGGGAGATCACTGAAGCTTTCTTT

V: TRBV20-1
J: TRBJ2-2
size: few
D: -
CDR3: CSARPTSRGDTGELFF
DNA: TGCAGTGCTAGACCTACTAGCAGAGGGGACACCGGGGAGCTGTTTTTT

V: TRBV5-1
J: TRBJ1-1
size: many
D: -
CDR3: CASSLDGTGNTEAFF
DNA: TGCGCCAGCAGCTTGGACGGGACGGGGAACACTGAAGCTTTCTTT

V: TRBV15
J: TRBJ2-7
size: few
D: TRBD1
CDR3: CATSFGTGFHEQYF
DNA: TGTGCCACCAGCTTCGGGACAGGATTCCACGAGCAGTACTTC

V: TRBV29-1
J: TRBJ2-7
size: many
D: -
CDR3: CSVEGKTPYEQYF
DNA: TGCAGCGTTGAGGGAAAGACGCCCTACGAGCAGTACTTC

V: TRBV6-2/TRBV6-3
J: TRBJ1-2
size: many
D: TRBD1
CDR3: CASSIQGGWGILNYGYTF
DNA: TGTGCCAGCAGTATCCAAGGGGGCTGGGGGATTCTTAACTATGGCTACACCTTC